These T cell receptor beta chains were read from a single sample in a study of identical twins. Using its own MiXCR run on the 5' RACE reads, TCRdb lists one record per CDR3 protein. The data contain approximately 500,000 distinct CDR3 sequences, around 24% of them singletons. This sample also appeared in a second study, on T cells expressing NK-cell markers.

The sequenced sample was CD4+ T cells sorted from blood. These receptors all stem from a woman between 18 and 30 years old in good health. Both conserved end residues are part of each CDR3. D genes are given only for firm matches. Size values are once, few and many counts, or a class for expanded clones, and some rows have none.

TRBJ1-2 few NA TRBV7-9 CASSGTAANYGYTF TGTGCCAGCAGCGGGACGGCGGCTAACTATGGCTACACCTTC
TRBJ2-3 once TRBD1 TRBV29-1 CSVDLQGARDTQYF TGCAGCGTTGATCTACAGGGGGCTAGAGATACGCAGTATTTT
TRBJ1-1 few NA TRBV2 CASSVYEDTEAFF TGTGCCAGCAGCGTGTATGAGGACACTGAAGCTTTCTTT
TRBJ2-7 NA NA TRBV6-2/TRBV6-3 CATSGSSYEQYF TGTGCCACTTCCGGGAGCTCCTACGAGCAGTACTTC
TRBJ1-2 NA NA TRBV6-1 CASSEAPRVGGYTF TGTGCCAGCAGTGAAGCGCCCAGGGTGGGAGGCTACACCTTC
TRBJ2-7 NA NA TRBV6-1 CASRNPVGRGYEQYF TGTGCCAGCAGGAATCCGGTGGGGCGTGGTTACGAGCAGTACTTC
TRBJ1-3 few NA TRBV12-3/TRBV12-4 CASRGLLNPLNTIYF TGTGCCAGCAGGGGACTTCTAAACCCTCTCAACACCATATATTTT
TRBJ2-1 NA TRBD2 TRBV24-1 CATSTGGTSGRRIEQFF TGTGCCACCAGTACAGGGGGAACTAGCGGGAGGAGGATTGAGCAGTTCTTC
TRBJ2-7 NA NA TRBV12-3/TRBV12-4 CASSLALDYEQYF TGTGCCAGCAGTTTGGCACTGGACTACGAGCAGTACTTC
TRBJ1-1 NA TRBD1 TRBV6-1 CASTGQGTGNAEAFF TGTGCCAGCACCGGACAGGGAACGGGGAACGCTGAAGCTTTCTTT
TRBJ2-7 NA TRBD1 TRBV20-1 CSAYGGQGSYEQYF TGCAGTGCCTACGGGGGACAGGGCTCCTACGAGCAGTACTTC
TRBJ2-4 NA TRBD1 TRBV5-1 CASSVSTGTGVIQYF TGCGCCAGCAGCGTTAGTACCGGGACAGGGGTAATTCAGTACTTC
TRBJ2-1 once TRBD2 TRBV20-1 CSARRQGRSGLANNEQFF TGCAGTGCTCGTCGACAGGGACGATCCGGACTAGCGAACAATGAGCAGTTCTTC
TRBJ2-2 many TRBD2 TRBV6-5 CASSSSGNWRELFF TGTGCCAGCAGTTCTAGCGGGAATTGGAGGGAGCTGTTTTTT
TRBJ1-1 NA NA TRBV7-8 CASSRMLGTEAFF TGTGCCAGCAGCCGTATGCTCGGCACTGAAGCTTTCTTT
TRBJ2-3 few TRBD2 TRBV12-3/TRBV12-4 CASSRGRGGVDTQYF TGTGCCAGCAGTCGCGGGCGGGGGGGCGTGGATACGCAGTATTTT
TRBJ2-7 NA NA TRBV11-2 CASSLLGTERYF TGTGCCAGCAGCCTTCTCGGGACCGAGCGGTACTTC
TRBJ2-1 NA TRBD2 TRBV20-1 CSTTLRSGGADNEQFF TGCAGTACCACCCTACGGAGCGGGGGGGCCGACAATGAGCAGTTCTTC
TRBJ2-2 NA TRBD2 TRBV25-1 CASIAGATNTGELFF TGTGCCAGTATAGCGGGAGCTACGAACACCGGGGAGCTGTTTTTT
TRBJ2-3 NA NA TRBV25-1 CASSERHFTDTQYF TGTGCCAGCAGCGAACGACACTTCACAGATACGCAGTATTTT
TRBJ1-2 few TRBD1 TRBV7-9 CASSSSTGTGYTYGYTF TGTGCCAGCAGCTCATCTACCGGGACAGGGTACACCTATGGCTACACCTTC
TRBJ2-4 few NA TRBV6-5 CASSTGRNIQYF TGTGCCAGCAGCACGGGTCGGAACATTCAGTACTTC
TRBJ2-1 NA NA TRBV3-1 CASSQRLHEKFF TGTGCCAGCAGCCAACGGCTGCATGAGAAGTTCTTC
TRBJ2-2 few TRBD2 TRBV6-2/TRBV6-3 CASSYTGGGPGELFF TGTGCCAGCAGTTACACCGGCGGGGGGCCCGGGGAGCTGTTTTTT
TRBJ1-1 few NA TRBV2 CASSLMATEAFF TGTGCCAGCAGTCTCATGGCCACTGAAGCTTTCTTT
TRBJ2-2 few NA TRBV30 CATAKINTGELFF TGTGCCACAGCCAAGATAAACACCGGGGAGCTGTTTTTT
TRBJ2-1 NA TRBD2 TRBV7-8 CAGGAGDSNEQFF TGTGCCGGAGGGGCGGGGGACTCCAATGAGCAGTTCTTC
TRBJ2-1 few NA TRBV20-1 CSAGDVWVSQFF TGCAGTGCTGGGGACGTGTGGGTTTCGCAGTTCTTC
TRBJ2-1 few NA TRBV19 CASSTHQKNNEQFF TGTGCCAGTAGTACTCACCAGAAGAACAATGAGCAGTTCTTC
TRBJ2-1 NA TRBD1 TRBV9 CASSVRGRVAYNEQFF TGTGCCAGCAGCGTCAGGGGGCGCGTCGCCTACAATGAGCAGTTCTTC
TRBJ2-4 NA NA TRBV2 CASSAGGTTKNIQYF TGTGCCAGCAGTGCTGGCGGGACAACCAAAAACATTCAGTACTTC
TRBJ2-3 NA TRBD2 TRBV7-9 CASSSDRAGRWNTQYF TGTGCCAGCAGCTCGGATCGAGCGGGGCGGTGGAATACGCAGTATTTT
TRBJ2-3 few TRBD2 TRBV29-1 CSVGSRGDSDTQYF TGCAGCGTTGGATCGCGGGGGGACTCAGATACGCAGTATTTT
TRBJ1-1 few NA TRBV12-3/TRBV12-4 CASSFFAGQAFF TGTGCCAGCAGTTTCTTCGCAGGGCAAGCTTTCTTT
TRBJ2-7 few NA TRBV7-2 CASSLVYRTYGEQYF TGTGCCAGCAGCTTAGTCTATCGGACCTACGGCGAGCAGTACTTC
TRBJ2-7 few NA TRBV29-1 CSVESTSYEQYF TGCAGCGTTGAATCGACGTCCTACGAGCAGTACTTC
TRBJ2-4 NA TRBD2 TRBV7-2 CASSHPGLSTNIQYF TGTGCCAGCAGCCACCCGGGACTATCAACCAACATTCAGTACTTC
TRBJ1-1 NA NA TRBV27 CASSLIQGETEAFF TGTGCCAGCAGTTTAATACAGGGTGAAACTGAAGCTTTCTTT
TRBJ2-1 few NA TRBV29-1 CSVEGGEQFF TGCAGCGTTGAAGGGGGTGAGCAGTTCTTC
TRBJ2-7 NA TRBD1 TRBV18 CASSPMGQVYEQYF TGTGCCAGCTCACCGATGGGACAGGTCTACGAGCAGTACTTC
TRBJ2-3 NA NA TRBV7-9 CASSPTTDTDTQYF TGTGCCAGCAGCCCAACGACGGACACAGATACGCAGTATTTT
TRBJ2-7 NA NA TRBV2 CASIQEGKQYF TGTGCCAGCATTCAAGAGGGGAAGCAGTACTTC
TRBJ1-2 NA TRBD1 TRBV5-1 CASSETGRGYTF TGCGCCAGCAGTGAGACAGGGCGTGGCTACACCTTC
TRBJ1-6 few NA TRBV3-1 CASSQGLDANSPLHF TGTGCCAGCAGCCAAGGTCTAGACGCAAATTCACCCCTCCACTTT
TRBJ2-1 NA TRBD2 TRBV29-1 CSVDEGRGRRIF TGCAGCGTTGATGAAGGGCGGGGGAGGAGGATCTTC
TRBJ1-2 few TRBD1 TRBV5-1 CASSLASGTVVRGAYGYTF TGCGCCAGCAGCTTGGCCTCCGGGACAGTCGTAAGGGGGGCCTATGGCTACACCTTC
TRBJ2-3 NA TRBD2 TRBV20-1 CSASRRAGVETQYF TGCAGTGCTAGCCGTCGAGCGGGGGTAGAGACGCAGTATTTT
TRBJ2-5 NA NA TRBV7-2 CASSLVGGQRTQYF TGTGCCAGCAGCTTAGTCGGGGGCCAGCGGACCCAGTACTTC
TRBJ1-2 NA NA TRBV28 CASSLWAVYGYTF TGTGCCAGCAGTTTATGGGCAGTCTATGGCTACACCTTC
TRBJ1-3 NA NA TRBV5-5 CASSLDPGRNTIYF TGTGCCAGCAGCTTGGATCCAGGGAGAAACACCATATATTTT
TRBJ2-3 NA TRBD1 TRBV20-1 CSAQTGGKYDTQYF TGCAGTGCTCAGACAGGGGGAAAATACGATACGCAGTATTTT
TRBJ1-1 NA NA TRBV5-4 CASSFNSRGNTEAFF TGTGCCAGCAGCTTCAACAGCAGGGGGAACACTGAAGCTTTCTTT
TRBJ2-3 few TRBD2 TRBV5-1 CASSEAGPPDTQYF TGCGCCAGCAGTGAAGCGGGGCCCCCAGATACGCAGTATTTT
TRBJ1-1 few NA TRBV20-1 CSARVGITEAFF TGCAGTGCTAGAGTAGGTATAACTGAAGCTTTCTTT